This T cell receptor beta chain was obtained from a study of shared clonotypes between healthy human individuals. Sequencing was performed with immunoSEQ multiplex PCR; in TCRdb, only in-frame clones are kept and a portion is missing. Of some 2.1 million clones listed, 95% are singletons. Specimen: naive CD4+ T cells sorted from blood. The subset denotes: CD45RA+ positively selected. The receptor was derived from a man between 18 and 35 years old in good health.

In DNA, the CDR3 is TGTGCCAGCAGTTCAGAGAAGACCCAGTACTTC. It encodes CASSSEKTQYF. The chain employs TRBV25-1 and TRBJ2-5; no clear D gene. The length of the CDR3 is 11 residues. V lost 5 bases and J 6 bases, leaving 7 bases between the germline ends. CDR1 is MGHDK, CDR2 SYGVNS, per germline.